The rows below give T cell receptor beta chains drawn from one sample of a study of T-cell memory formation after mild COVID-19. TCRdb called the 5' RACE reads again in MiXCR, with one record for every CDR3 protein. The table shows 300,000 to 350,000 distinct CDR3 sequences, with less than 20% occurring only once. The sample consisted of PBMCs or a T cell subset sorted from them (not recorded which). Receptor source: a man aged 18 to 30 who had mild COVID-19 (a few samples of this study predate the infection). Cell type and time point are not known. The CDR3 runs from the conserved cysteine through the conserved F or W. The D gene is left open where the match is weak. Some rows mark clone size as missing; the rest say once, few, many or name a class of expanded clone.

j_call | clone_size | v_call | d_call | cdr3_nt | cdr3_aa
TRBJ2-3 | few | TRBV20-1 | NA | TGCAGCCCTTTCCAGACTAGCACAGATACGCAGTATTTT | CSPFQTSTDTQYF
TRBJ2-2 | few | TRBV18 | NA | TGTGCCAGCTCACCGCAACTCGCGAACACCGGGGAGCTGTTTTTT | CASSPQLANTGELFF
TRBJ2-7 | NA | TRBV6-4 | TRBD2 | TGTGCCAGCAGTGCTACTAGCGGGGGGGAAGTGGACGAGCAGTACTTC | CASSATSGGEVDEQYF
TRBJ1-2 | NA | TRBV7-2 | NA | TGTGCCAGCAGCCCCCCGGTAGGGGCGTTCGTCTACACCTTC | CASSPPVGAFVYTF
TRBJ1-2 | few | TRBV7-3 | NA | TGTGCCAGCAGGAACGGGTCCCACTATGGCTACACCTTC | CASRNGSHYGYTF
TRBJ2-1 | NA | TRBV20-1 | TRBD2 | TGCAGTCCTTTAAGTAGCGGGGGGTTATACAATGAGCAGTTCTTC | CSPLSSGGLYNEQFF
TRBJ1-2 | NA | TRBV5-1 | NA | TGCGCCAGCAGCTTCCAGGCTAACTATGGCTACACCTTC | CASSFQANYGYTF
TRBJ2-5 | NA | TRBV21-1 | NA | TGTGCCAGCAGCAAAGGCAGGGAGCAAGAGACCCAGTACTTC | CASSKGREQETQYF
TRBJ2-2 | NA | TRBV24-1 | NA | TGTGCCACCAGTGATTTGCAGCGAGGTAGCGGGAACACCGGGGAGCTGTTTTTT | CATSDLQRGSGNTGELFF
TRBJ2-1 | NA | TRBV7-9 | NA | TGTGCCAGCAGCCTGGGTGAAAGGGAGGATGAGCAGTTCTTC | CASSLGEREDEQFF
TRBJ2-1 | few | TRBV5-1 | TRBD2 | TGCGCCAGCAGCTTGGCCGCTAGCGGGGGGTCGAATGAGCAGTTCTTC | CASSLAASGGSNEQFF
TRBJ1-4 | many | TRBV4-2 | TRBD1 | TGTGCCAGCAGCCAAGATCGGGACAGGGGGAGTGAAAAACTGTTTTTT | CASSQDRDRGSEKLFF
TRBJ1-1 | many | TRBV29-1 | NA | TGCAGCGTGACGAACACTGAAGCTTTCTTT | CSVTNTEAFF
TRBJ1-4 | few | TRBV6-5 | NA | TGTGCCAGCAGTTACTCGAACGGGAATGAAAAACTGTTTTTT | CASSYSNGNEKLFF
TRBJ2-1 | NA | TRBV29-1 | NA | TGCAGCGTTCGGGACGTCAATGAGCAGTTCTTC | CSVRDVNEQFF
TRBJ1-5 | NA | TRBV28 | NA | TGTGCCAGCAGTTTACTACAGGGCGCCAATCAGCCCCAGCATTTT | CASSLLQGANQPQHF
TRBJ1-1 | few | TRBV7-9 | TRBD1 | TGTGCCAGCAGCCGTACGGACAGGGGATATGAAGCTTTCTTT | CASSRTDRGYEAFF
TRBJ2-1 | NA | TRBV7-2 | NA | TGTGCCAGCAGCTTAACGGGGGTAAGGGGCAATGAGCAGTTCTTC | CASSLTGVRGNEQFF
TRBJ1-3 | NA | TRBV12-3/TRBV12-4 | NA | TGTGCCGACAGGAGCAGCTCTGGAAACACCATATATTTT | CADRSSSGNTIYF
TRBJ1-2 | few | TRBV28 | NA | TGTGCCAGCAGTTACGAAGGGGGAGGCTATGGCTACACCTTC | CASSYEGGGYGYTF
TRBJ1-2 | NA | TRBV7-2 | TRBD1 | TGTGCCAGCAGCCTAACTATGACAGGGGGCTATGGCTACACCTTC | CASSLTMTGGYGYTF
TRBJ2-1 | few | TRBV4-1 | NA | TGCGCCAGCAGTCGACCCCGACAGGAGCAGTTCTTC | CASSRPRQEQFF
TRBJ2-7 | NA | TRBV4-3 | NA | TGCGCCAGCAGCCAACTAAGGGGAAGACTGGCGGGCTACGAGCAGTACTTC | CASSQLRGRLAGYEQYF
TRBJ2-3 | NA | TRBV4-1 | TRBD2 | TGCGCCAGCAGCCAGGGGCACGGGACTAGCGGGAAAGATACGCAGTATTTT | CASSQGHGTSGKDTQYF
TRBJ2-5 | NA | TRBV25-1 | TRBD1 | TGTGCCAGCAGTAGTCCCGGGACAGGGGGCAGGGAGACCCAGTACTTC | CASSSPGTGGRETQYF
TRBJ2-1 | many | TRBV5-1 | NA | TGCGCCAGCAGCCCGATCGATAGCTCCTACAATGAGCAGTTCTTC | CASSPIDSSYNEQFF
TRBJ2-3 | few | TRBV7-9 | TRBD1 | TGTGCCAGCAGCGGAGGACAGGGGGCAATAAGCACAGATACGCAGTATTTT | CASSGGQGAISTDTQYF
TRBJ1-1 | few | TRBV3-1 | TRBD1 | TGTGCCAGCAGCCACGACCGACAGGGGCAGAACACTGAAGCTTTCTTT | CASSHDRQGQNTEAFF
TRBJ2-1 | many | TRBV4-2 | NA | TGTGCCAGCAGCCAAGTCATGGATAGCAGAAACAATGAGCAGTTCTTC | CASSQVMDSRNNEQFF
TRBJ2-3 | few | TRBV7-2 | TRBD1 | TGTGCCAGCAGCCCCCACAGGGGCAGCACAGATACGCAGTATTTT | CASSPHRGSTDTQYF
TRBJ2-5 | once | TRBV20-1 | NA | TGCAGTGCGTACGAGGGTGGTAAGACCCAGTACTTC | CSAYEGGKTQYF
TRBJ1-1 | few | TRBV3-1 | NA | TGTGCCACCAGCTTTGCGGGGATGAACACTGAAGCTTTCTTT | CATSFAGMNTEAFF
TRBJ2-2 | NA | TRBV7-2 | NA | TGTGCCAGCAGCTTTCGAGAGGGCACCGGGGAGCTGTTTTTT | CASSFREGTGELFF
TRBJ2-7 | once | TRBV4-2 | NA | TGTGCCAGCAGCCAGGATGGGCAGGGGACCTACGAGCAGTACTTC | CASSQDGQGTYEQYF
TRBJ1-3 | few | TRBV7-7 | NA | TGTGCTAGCAGCACTAGTTTGGGAAACACCATATATTTT | CASSTSLGNTIYF
TRBJ1-2 | few | TRBV7-9 | NA | TGTGCCAGCAGCTTAGGGGACCTCACAGGGATCTATGGCTACACCTTC | CASSLGDLTGIYGYTF
TRBJ2-3 | NA | TRBV7-6 | NA | TGTGCCAGCAGGGCGGGACCGACCACAGATACGCAGTATTTT | CASRAGPTTDTQYF
TRBJ1-2 | few | TRBV10-2 | NA | TGCGCCAGCTCAGGCAGCTCCGGACCCCAAAATCGCTATGGCTACACCTTC | CASSGSSGPQNRYGYTF
TRBJ2-7 | many | TRBV10-2 | NA | TGCGCCAGCACGCACAACTCCTACGAGCAGTACTTC | CASTHNSYEQYF
TRBJ2-2 | few | TRBV5-1 | NA | TGCGCCAGCAGCTTGATATCGGGGTCCGGCGGGGAGCTGTTTTTT | CASSLISGSGGELFF
TRBJ2-3 | NA | TRBV7-9 | TRBD2 | TGTGCCAGCAGCTCCTGGCTGAGGGTTAGCGGGGGGGCCAACACAGATACGCAGTATTTT | CASSSWLRVSGGANTDTQYF
TRBJ2-7 | few | TRBV4-1 | NA | TGCGCCAGCAGCCCTCCTAATACCTACGAGCAGTACTTC | CASSPPNTYEQYF
TRBJ1-1 | few | TRBV4-1 | NA | TGCGCCAGCAGCTTCTGGACCGGGCCTGGGGCTGAAGCTTTCTTT | CASSFWTGPGAEAFF
TRBJ1-2 | few | TRBV18 | NA | TGTGCCAGCTCCCCTAGAGGGATCTGGAATGGCTACACCTTC | CASSPRGIWNGYTF
TRBJ1-2 | NA | TRBV4-1 | NA | TGCGCCAGCACGAGACTTCCGGGGGAAGCTATGTACGGCTACACCTTC | CASTRLPGEAMYGYTF
TRBJ2-2 | NA | TRBV28 | NA | TGTGCCAGCAGTTTATTATTCGGGGAGCTGTTTTTT | CASSLLFGELFF
TRBJ1-1 | NA | TRBV7-2 | NA | TGTGCCAGCAGGAAGTGGGCAGACATGAACACTGAAGCTTTCTTT | CASRKWADMNTEAFF
TRBJ1-1 | few | TRBV4-1 | NA | TGCGCCAGCAGCCTTCTAGTGAGCACTGAAGCTTTCTTT | CASSLLVSTEAFF
TRBJ2-3 | NA | TRBV5-4 | NA | TGTGCCAGCAGCCCGTCGGGGTTTTCCGCAGATACGCAGTATTTT | CASSPSGFSADTQYF
TRBJ2-1 | few | TRBV27 | NA | TGTGCCAGCAGTTTAGGACGGGATTACAATGAGCAGTTCTTC | CASSLGRDYNEQFF
TRBJ1-1 | few | TRBV11-2 | NA | TGTGCCAGCAGCTTAGTCCCCCAGGAGCGTGGAGCTTTCTTT | CASSLVPQERGAFF
TRBJ1-1 | few | TRBV7-8 | NA | TGTGCCAGCAGCAGACGGACCAGGGGCTACACTGAAGCTTTCTTT | CASSRRTRGYTEAFF
TRBJ2-1 | NA | TRBV7-6 | NA | TGTGCCAGCAGCTTCAATCAAGATGAGCAGTTCTTC | CASSFNQDEQFF
TRBJ2-3 | few | TRBV5-1 | TRBD2 | TGCGCCAGCAGCTACATAGCGGGGCACACAGATACGCAGTATTTT | CASSYIAGHTDTQYF